This T cell receptor beta chain was recovered during a study of blood T cells in healthy people across ages. The CDR3 sequence is 14 residues long. Germline V lookup: CDR1 SNHLY, CDR2 FYNNEI. Trimming took 1 base from V and 0 from J, leaving 6 bases between them. Alongside a J-beta primer mix, a sample-barcoded 5' primer served in a second PCR lasting about 7 to 12 cycles. TCRdb fed the 5' RACE reads into MiXCR, producing one record per CDR3 protein. The sample lists about 780,000 distinct CDR3 sequences; about 42% were seen once. Sequenced input: blood. The V gene is TRBV2, the J gene TRBJ2-5; D remains ambiguous. The TCR comes from a man older than 75 in good health. The CDR3 here is CASSEGPNQETQYF. DNA of the CDR3: TGTGCCAGCAGTGAAGGACCCAACCAAGAGACCCAGTACTTC.